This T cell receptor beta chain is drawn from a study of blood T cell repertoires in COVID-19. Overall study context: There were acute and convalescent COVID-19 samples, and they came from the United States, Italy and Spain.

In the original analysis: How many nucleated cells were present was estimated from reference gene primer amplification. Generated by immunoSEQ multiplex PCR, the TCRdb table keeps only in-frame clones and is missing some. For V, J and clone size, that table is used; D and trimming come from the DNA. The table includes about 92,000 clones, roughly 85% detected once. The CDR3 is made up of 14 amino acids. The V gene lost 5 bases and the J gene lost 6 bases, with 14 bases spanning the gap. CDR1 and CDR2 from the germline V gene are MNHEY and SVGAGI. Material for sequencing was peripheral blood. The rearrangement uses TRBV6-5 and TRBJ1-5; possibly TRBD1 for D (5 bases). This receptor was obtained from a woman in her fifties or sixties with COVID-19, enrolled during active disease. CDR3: CASSNLRVGQPQHF. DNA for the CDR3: TGTGCCAGCAGTAACCTCAGGGTAGGTCAGCCCCAGCATTTT.